This entry lists 5 T cell receptor beta chains sequenced from one sample in a study of PD-L1 blockade in urothelial cancer. The data were produced by immunoSEQ multiplex PCR, yet TCRdb's version contains in-frame clones alone and is incomplete. The sample holds about 43,000 clones, around 89% seen once. The source material was PBMCs, sampled around atezolizumab (anti-PD-L1) treatment. The origin of the receptors is a man older than 75 with urothelial cancer.

For this clone: Within the sample, other DNA sequences also encode this same CDR3. The J gene is TRBJ2-2, the V gene TRBV5-4; TRBD1 matches 7 bases. The CDR3 length is 13 residues. CDR1 is SGHNT, CDR2 YYREEE, per germline (reference sequence). Losses at the gene ends were 0 bases for V and 8 bases for J; bases not matched to a gene: 1. This chain's CDR3 is CASSLAGGGELFF. In DNA form, the CDR3 reads TGTGCCAGCAGCTTGGCAGGGGGAGGGGAGCTGTTTTTT.

CDR3 residues: CASSVWLGEDEQFF. The CDR3 DNA follows: TGTGCCAGCAGCGTGTGGCTGGGTGAGGATGAGCAGTTCTTC. V gene TRBV7-9 combines with J gene TRBJ2-1; D remains ambiguous. The CDR3 runs 14 residues. Trimming shortened V by 5 bases and J by 8 bases, and 16 bases separated the two germline ends. Germline lookup yields CDR1 SEHNR and CDR2 FQNEAQ (reference sequence).

This chain links TRBV7-9 with TRBJ2-7; TRBD1 might be the D (6 bases). The V gene's germline CDR1 is SEHNR and CDR2 FQNEAQ (reference sequence). This CDR3 spans 14 amino acids. The germline V and J ends were trimmed by 6 bases and 1 base, with 13 bases remaining between them. CDR3 loop: CASSQTTGSYEQYF. CDR3 in DNA: TGTGCCAGCAGTCAAACCACAGGGTCCTACGAGCAGTACTTC.

Concerning this clone: A read error may produce the germline difference seen at one junction end. The chain carries TRBV10-2 and TRBJ1-2; the match to TRBD1 covers 8 bases. This CDR3 contains 13 residues. CDR1 WSHSY and CDR2 SAAADI come from the germline V gene. CDR3 bases: TGCGCCAGCAGTGAGTCGATTGAGGGACAGGAACTCTTC. This codes for CASSESIEGQELF.

The CDR3 bases are TGTGCCACCAGCAGGCCGGGACAGGGTGGTCAGCCCCAGCATTTT. It translates to CATSRPGQGGQPQHF. The chain is built from TRBV15 and TRBJ1-5; TRBD1 agrees at 9 bases. V lost 3 bases to trimming and J lost 6 bases; unmatched junction nucleotides: 6. The CDR3 is 15 amino acids. The germline V gene encodes CDR1 LNHNV and CDR2 YYDKDF (reference sequence).